A selection of T cell receptor beta chains follows, all from one sample in a study of T cells in pancreatic ductal adenocarcinoma. Generated by immunoSEQ multiplex PCR, the TCRdb table keeps only in-frame clones and is missing some. The table lists about 29,000 clones, around 94% of them singletons. The source material was PBMCs. The origin of the receptors is a human donor with pancreatic ductal adenocarcinoma. Both conserved end residues are part of each CDR3.

V gene,J gene,CDR3 protein
TRBV27,TRBJ2-7,CASRPGQGGVYEQYF
TRBV25-1,TRBJ1-2,CASSWTGGYTF
TRBV7-9,TRBJ1-1,CASSLGGGRDTEAFF
TRBV7-2,TRBJ1-1,CASSSHRFTEAFF
TRBV11-3,TRBJ2-3,CASSPVPGTSGFTDTQYF
TRBV27,TRBJ2-3,CASSLGWSTDTQYF
TRBV5-5,TRBJ2-1,CASNPSGRGTNEQFF
TRBV7-8,TRBJ2-1,CASSLADYNEQFF
TRBV5-6,TRBJ2-3,CASSLREGQDTQYF
TRBV27,TRBJ1-1,CASSGGYTEAFF
TRBV16,TRBJ2-5,CASSQSPGGEETQYF
TRBV5-4,TRBJ2-3,CASSLRGQSTDTQYF
TRBV5-1,TRBJ1-2,CASSLAGDYGYTF
TRBV30,TRBJ2-3,CAWSVRSGDTQYF
TRBV7-9,TRBJ2-1,CASSLGTSQNNEQFF
TRBV7-9,TRBJ1-3,CASSVTGGPGNTIYF
TRBV5-6,TRBJ1-5,CASSLGQRPIAQHF
TRBV20-1,TRBJ1-2,CSAVGNYGYTF
TRBV4-1,TRBJ2-2,CASSSGPTGDTGELFF
TRBV29-1,TRBJ1-1,CSVGREGEAFF
TRBV27,TRBJ2-7,CASSSPIQRGSREQYF
TRBV15,TRBJ2-4,CATSRRGNIQYF
TRBV18,TRBJ1-5,CASAQGTNQPQHF
TRBV7-8,TRBJ2-5,CASSLAGGGTQYF